Described below is a single T cell receptor (beta chain) sequence and its context. By share, this clonotype ranks as large (0.1 to 1%). Its antigen remains unidentified. The sample holds no much larger clone one base away, and base qualities are not on file. The sample comes from a study of vaccination and CD4 T cells after COVID-19 (dated by TCRdb to between 2021 and 2024). Looking at the study overall: Convalescent patients had a positive SARS-CoV-2 result on nasal swab PCR, and of these patients, some 10 had mild disease and one had severe disease. Six males and four females were included in the convalescent cohort, with two Hispanic individuals, seven Caucasians, two Asians and one multiracial person represented. Two doses of either the Pfizer-BioNTech BNT162b2 vaccine (n=8) or the Moderna mRNA-1273 vaccine (n=2) were administered to participants. Post-COVID blood samples were collected from convalescent patients a median of around 100 days after diagnosis, with a range of about 35 to 161 days. Post-vaccine blood samples were obtained a median of around 67 days after the second vaccine dose, with a range of about 13 to 250 days. For stimulating the cultures, overlapping spike peptide pools were used, derived from SARS-CoV-2 as well as from the common cold coronaviruses HCoV-NL63, HCoV-OC43 and HCoV-229E. Control cultures used a CEFX viral epitope pool as positive control, an HIV-1 Nef peptide pool as negative control, or no peptide. The spike-specific CD4+ TCR repertoire was compared before and after mRNA vaccination in 10 COVID-19 convalescent patients and a few infection-naive healthy vaccine recipients.

The method behind the library was PCR. DNA from cultured CD4+ T cells was subjected to TCR sequencing with the Oncomine TCR Beta short-read assay at the Johns Hopkins FTIC core. Genomic DNA was extracted from the cultured CD4+ T cells with the QIAamp micro DNA kit. Oncomine TCR Beta libraries from cultured CD4+ T cells were pooled with unique dual indexes and sequenced on an Illumina iSeq 100. The study's processing was this. Non-productive sequences were removed, and CDR3s that did not start with C, did not end with F or W, or were shorter than 7 amino acids were discarded. Antigen-specific clonotypes were identified with the MANAFEST web application by comparing peptide-stimulated wells with reference and other culture wells. Positive clones required FDR below 0.05, an odds ratio above 5, and productive frequency above 0.1% in at least two of three replicate wells. A clonotype was classed as cross-reactive if the clonotype showed significant expansion both in SARS-CoV-2 spike wells and in at least one common cold coronavirus spike condition. Using R version 3.6.1, CDR3 homology was evaluated through Levenshtein distances (stringdist) along with unrooted phylogenetic trees (ape). In-frame beta chains were kept once TCRdb had trimmed the public reads at Q25 with fastp and called clones with MiXCR. Duplicate CDR3 protein sequences are folded into a single record with the most common DNA and genes. TCRdb's processing, not the authors' own work, is the source of the V and J calls. The sample table records 8,000 to 8,500 distinct CDR3 sequences; around half of these occur just once. More than 15% of the sample is taken by the ten largest.

General conclusions and limits of the study: The study included relatively few convalescent patients and did not analyze early timepoints after natural infection. Nearly all vaccine-specific clones in convalescent patients (304 of 307) were mono-reactive for SARS-CoV-2 spike rather than cross-reactive with common cold coronaviruses. Among convalescent patients, a median about 86% of the SARS-CoV-2-reactive clones seen after vaccination appeared only after vaccination, which suggests priming specific to the vaccine. Although the median number of SARS-CoV-2-reactive clonotypes went up from roughly 20 after infection to 38 after vaccination, the increase was not significant.

The CDR3 runs 13 amino acids, cysteine and phenylalanine included. The sequence is cut down to CDR3 DNA, 39 bases in frame from base 1. Trimming removed 5 bases from V and 7 bases from J, leaving 12 bases between the germline ends. Sequences SGHTA (CDR1) and FQGNSA (CDR2) are obtained from the germline V gene. In light of the paper, this sample's treatment or condition label describes: roughly 11-day PBMC culture with coronavirus spike peptide pools or control peptides (ViraFEST assay). The study used the ViraFEST assay, which expanded antigen-specific T cells with peptide pools and then identified expanded clonotypes by TCR sequencing. The positive SARS-CoV-2 PCR tests of the convalescent patients were dated from March to December 2020, before the Alpha, Beta and Delta variants emerged in the United States. Each well held fewer than 2.5 million PBMCs cultured with around 9 ug/ml peptide pools in IMDM containing roughly 5% human AB serum and 7.5 to 10 IU/ml IL-2. On days 3 and 7, half of the culture medium was replaced with fresh IL-2-containing medium. Once the cells had been in culture for over 9 days, the EasySep CD4+ T cell isolation kit was used to isolate CD4+ T cells by negative selection. PBMCs were separated from whole blood using Ficoll-Paque Plus gradient centrifugation and then either used fresh or cryopreserved at -140C. Triplicate wells were generally used for each culture condition.

This clonotype was sampled from a human donor who had recovered from COVID-19. The sequence joins TRBV7-2 to TRBJ1-5; too little of a D gene remains to name it. The sequencing input was CD4+ T cells from blood, cultured in vitro. CDR3 region: CASSPEMSQPQHF. In nucleotide form, the sequence is TGTGCCAGCAGCCCAGAAATGTCACAGCCCCAGCATTTT. The entire variable domain, with the stretches around the CDR3 drawn from the reference TRBV7-2 and TRBJ1-5 proteins, is GAGVSQSPSNKVTEKGKDVELRCDPISGHTALYWYRQSLGQGLEFLIYFQGNSAPDKSGLPSDRFSAERTGGSVSTLTIQRTQQEDSAVYLCASSPEMSQPQHFGDGTRLSIL.